This paragraph covers one T cell receptor beta chain sequence. Using RNA template, CDR3s of TCR alpha and beta were amplified with iRepertoire arm-PCR. Each CDR3 protein is one row after TCRdb ran MiXCR on the multiplex PCR reads. The table lists roughly 120,000 distinct CDR3 sequences, approximately 23% of them singletons. The data were obtained in a study of glioma-infiltrating T cells. The CDR3 is 12 amino acids. CDR1 is MNHNS, CDR2 SASEGT, per germline. V was pared by 9 bases and J by 3 bases, with 11 bases between. The specimen was glioma tissue, nonneoplastic brain tissue, or PBMCs (not recorded which). This receptor was identified in a human donor with low-grade glioma or glioblastoma, undergoing nonglioma brain surgery, or in good health (not recorded which). The chain has TRBV6-1 and TRBJ1-1; no clear D gene. The CDR3 nucleotides are TGTGCCAGGAGCCCAGTGTACACTGAAGCTTTCTTT. Amino acid sequence: CARSPVYTEAFF.